The present T cell receptor (beta chain) was sequenced within a study of identifying expanded T cells in peripheral blood. General study points: Over about two and four weeks, about 17 and 20 clones changed, versus around 1.3 between replicates. Across healthy donors, higher total template counts meant significantly greater approximately 2-week count variance.

Collection occurred without any documented infections or immune events in donors. Libraries were prepared by immunoSEQ multiplex PCR; TCRdb keeps only in-frame clonotypes and omits some of them. The table records fewer than 85,000 clones, approximately 85% of them present only once. In this sample, this clone turned up a few times. Its antigen is as yet unknown. This CDR3 has 15 amino acids. Trimming shortened V by 0 bases and J by 3 bases, and 9 bases separated the two germline ends. Germline values: CDR1 LGHNA, CDR2 YSLEER. This chain connects TRBV4-3 to TRBJ2-1; tentatively, D is TRBD1 (6 bases). Sequencing was performed on blood. The TCR originated in a person between 18 and 75 years old in good health. Here the CDR3 reads CASSQDFRGYNEQFF. In DNA form, the CDR3 reads TGCGCCAGCAGCCAAGATTTCAGGGGCTACAATGAGCAGTTCTTC.